This TCR beta chain was captured by sequencing in a study of T cell responses to AZD1222 COVID-19 vaccine. CDR1 is SGHNT and CDR2 is YENEEA in the germline V gene. The V gene lost 4 bases and the J gene lost 7 bases, with 8 bases spanning the gap. This CDR3 has 12 residues. Assay: immunoSEQ multiplex PCR; the TCRdb copy retains only in-frame clones and omits some. The repertoire includes some 200,000 clones, about 94% of them detected once, and about 1.5% sits in the top ten. This clonotype originated in an adult who received the MenACWY meningococcal vaccine as a control. Specimen: peripheral blood, collected 28 days after the second dose of the MenACWY control vaccine. The V gene is TRBV11-3, the J gene TRBJ2-1; no definite D call. CDR3 region: CASSSGLNEQFF. The CDR3 bases are TGTGCCAGCAGCTCAGGCCTTAATGAGCAGTTCTTC.